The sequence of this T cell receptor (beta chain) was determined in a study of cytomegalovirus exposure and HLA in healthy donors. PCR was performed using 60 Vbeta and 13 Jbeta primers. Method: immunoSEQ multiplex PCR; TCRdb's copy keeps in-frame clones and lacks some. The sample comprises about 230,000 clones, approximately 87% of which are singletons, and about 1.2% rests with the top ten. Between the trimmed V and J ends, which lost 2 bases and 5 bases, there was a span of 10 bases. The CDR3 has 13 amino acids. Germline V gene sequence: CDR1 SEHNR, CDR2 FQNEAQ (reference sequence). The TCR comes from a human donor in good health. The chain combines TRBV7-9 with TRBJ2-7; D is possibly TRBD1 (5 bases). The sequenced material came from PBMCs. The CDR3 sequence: CASSLKTVHEQYF. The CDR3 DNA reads TGTGCCAGCAGCTTAAAGACAGTGCACGAGCAGTACTTC.